What follows are 26 T cell receptor beta chains derived from one specimen sequenced in a study of response to subunit inactivated influenza vaccine. MiXCR, applied by TCRdb to the RT-PCR reads, yields one record per CDR3 protein. The sample lists approximately 700,000 distinct CDR3 sequences; about 15% were seen once. The material sequenced was PBMCs from blood, taken roughly 13 days after vaccination. These receptors all stem from a man in his forties or fifties who received an inactivated influenza vaccine.

The chain has TRBV6-5 and TRBJ2-7, with 7 bases aligning to TRBD1. There are 15 residues in the CDR3. Germline trimming cut 6 bases from V and 4 bases from J; bases unmatched to any gene: 12. Germline values: CDR1 MNHEY, CDR2 SVGAGI. The DNA for the CDR3 is TGTGCCAGCAGGTACGGGACAGCTCGGGTGTACGAGCAGTACTTC. Residues: CASRYGTARVYEQYF.

V usage is TRBV7-8 and J usage is TRBJ2-2; TRBD1 aligns across 10 bases. V was clipped by 4 bases and J by 1 base; unmatched bases: 6. The CDR3 is 17 amino acids. Per the germline V gene, CDR1 is SGHVS and CDR2 is FQNEAQ. CDR3 residues: CASSSATGGLNTGELFF. The CDR3 DNA reads TGTGCCAGCAGCTCCGCGACAGGGGGCCTGAACACCGGGGAGCTGTTTTTT.

The rearrangement links TRBV11-2 to TRBJ2-1; tentative D call: TRBD2 (5 bases). This CDR3 is 17 amino acids long. Germline CDR1 reads SGHAT; CDR2 reads FQNNGV. Trimming pared 2 bases from V and 2 bases from J, leaving 16 bases between. This CDR3 reads CASSLRLDPGAYNEQFF. The CDR3 nucleotides read TGTGCCAGCAGCTTACGACTGGACCCCGGGGCCTACAATGAGCAGTTCTTC.

In its sample, this clonotype was seen a few times. The germline gene is not matched at one end of the junction; a read error may be the cause. CDR3 bases: TGTGCCAGCAGCTCTTGGGACGGATACTACGAGCGGTACTTC. It encodes CASSSWDGYYERYF. The chain joins TRBV7-2 to TRBJ2-7, with D perhaps given as TRBD1 or TRBD2 (5 bases each). The CDR3 consists of 14 residues. The germline CDR1 and CDR2 sequences are SGHTA and FQGNSA.

The rearrangement links TRBV5-1 to TRBJ2-1; 7 bases map to TRBD2. Germline V gene lookup returns CDR1 SGHRS and CDR2 YFSETQ. The trim removed 2 bases at V and 8 bases at J, leaving 10 bases unmatched. The CDR3 contains 15 residues. The CDR3 DNA sequence: TGCGCCAGCAGCTTCACCCGATCCAGCGGGGATGAGCAGTTCTTC. Its protein product is CASSFTRSSGDEQFF.

The table lists this clonotype with a count of one. This chain links TRBV11-2 with TRBJ2-3; D gene uncertain. The CDR3 consists of 15 residues. The V end lost 2 bases, the J end lost 5 bases, and 14 bases lay between the germline ends. Germline values: CDR1 SGHAT, CDR2 FQNNGV. The CDR3 bases are TGTGCCAGCAGCTTATTCGGCGCGAGGAAAGATACGCAGTATTTT. Its protein is CASSLFGARKDTQYF.

The V gene is TRBV9, the J gene TRBJ2-1, with 15 nucleotides matching TRBD2. The V and J ends lost 0 bases and 3 bases, in that order; junction bases with no gene match: 7. The germline CDR1 and CDR2 sequences are SGDLS and YYNGEE. This CDR3 has 19 amino acids. CDR3 in amino acids: CASSVGHGTSGRNYNEQFF. CDR3 in DNA: TGTGCCAGCAGCGTAGGTCATGGGACTAGCGGGAGGAACTACAATGAGCAGTTCTTC.

This clonotype was detected once. The chain is built from TRBV7-6 and TRBJ2-2; D unresolved. V was clipped by 5 bases and J by 0 bases, with 13 bases between them. The CDR3 extends over 16 amino acids. CDR1 is SGHVS and CDR2 is FNYEAQ in the germline V gene. CDR3 protein: CASSPGGMANTGELFF. The DNA for the CDR3 is TGTGCCAGCAGCCCGGGTGGGATGGCGAACACCGGGGAGCTGTTTTTT.

This clonotype turned up a few times. The rearrangement joins TRBV30 to TRBJ2-7; D unresolved. The CDR3 runs 13 residues. CDR1 is GTSNPN, CDR2 SVGIG, per germline (reference sequence). V dropped 2 bases and J dropped 7 bases, with 15 bases sitting between them. CDR3 sequence reads: CAWSTTEPLEQYF. The CDR3 DNA reads as TGTGCCTGGAGTACGACGGAACCCCTAGAGCAGTACTTC.

This clonotype has more than one count but fewer than ten. V and J are TRBV4-3 and TRBJ1-4; the D is unclear. V was cut by 0 bases and J by 10 bases, with 12 bases left in between. Germline V gene sequence: CDR1 LGHNA, CDR2 YSLEER. CDR3 length equals 14 residues. The CDR3 DNA sequence: TGCGCCAGCAGCCAAGATTTTTCGGTGGGAAAACTGTTTTTT. Residues: CASSQDFSVGKLFF.

The gene calls are TRBV13 and TRBJ2-2, with TRBD2 identical over 12 bases. The CDR3 spans 15 residues. Germline V lookup: CDR1 PRHDT, CDR2 FYEKMQ (reference sequence). V was pared by 10 bases and J by 5 bases, with 8 bases of the junction left unmatched. The CDR3 here is CAIAPTSGRTGELFF. Written as DNA, the CDR3 is TGTGCCATCGCCCCGACTAGCGGGAGAACCGGGGAGCTGTTTTTT.

There are a few counts of this clonotype. The genes are TRBV20-1 and TRBJ2-7; 9 bases match TRBD1. CDR1 is DFQATT, CDR2 SNEGSKA, per germline (reference sequence). The ends lost 6 bases at V and 6 bases at J; junction bases unmatched: 12. CDR3 length: 14 residues. CDR3 residues: CSALPGQGKGEQYF. The CDR3 nucleotides read TGCAGTGCCCTACCGGGACAGGGAAAGGGCGAGCAGTACTTC.

V is TRBV3-1 and J is TRBJ1-4; D is uncertain. The V gene's germline CDR1 is LGHDT and CDR2 YNNKEL (reference sequence). The germline V and J ends were trimmed by 2 bases and 14 bases, with 9 bases remaining between them. There are 11 residues in the CDR3. The CDR3 loop is CASSQTGWLFF. The CDR3 nucleotides read TGTGCCAGCAGCCAAACCGGGTGGCTGTTTTTT.

This chain joins TRBV5-1 and TRBJ2-1; 8 nucleotides match TRBD2. The V gene's germline CDR1 is SGHRS and CDR2 YFSETQ. The CDR3 spans 15 residues. J lost 4 bases, V lost 5 bases, and 8 bases had no gene match. CDR3 amino acids: CASSPSGSWYNEQFF. CDR3 in DNA: TGCGCCAGCAGTCCAAGCGGGAGTTGGTACAATGAGCAGTTCTTC.

The chain links TRBV5-1 to TRBJ2-2; 8 bases map to TRBD2. The CDR3 length is 19 residues. The J segment lost 4 bases and the V segment lost 2 bases, leaving 16 bases of the junction unmatched. Germline assignment: CDR1 SGHRS and CDR2 YFSETQ. The CDR3 reads CASSLDEEWLAGLTGELFF. The CDR3 nucleotides are TGCGCCAGCAGCTTAGACGAGGAGTGGCTAGCGGGCCTCACCGGGGAGCTGTTTTTT.

The chain links TRBV28 to TRBJ1-1; D uncertain. Trimming pared 6 bases from V and 2 bases from J, leaving 7 bases between. CDR3 length: 12 residues. Germline CDR1 MDHEN, CDR2 SYDVKM. CDR3 sequence reads: CASRDTNTEAFF. The CDR3 DNA is TGTGCCAGCAGGGATACAAACACTGAAGCTTTCTTT.

In this sample, this clonotype turned up a few times. V is TRBV20-1 and J is TRBJ2-1; no clear D. Trimming removed 0 bases at V and 4 bases at J, with 10 bases between. Germline V lookup: CDR1 DFQATT, CDR2 SNEGSKA (reference sequence). CDR3 length equals 14 residues. This CDR3 is CSARDQLTYNEQFF. The CDR3 region has the DNA TGCAGTGCTAGAGACCAACTTACTTACAATGAGCAGTTCTTC.

The gene calls are TRBV6-5 and TRBJ2-3; 10 nucleotides line up with TRBD2. V trimming: 2 bases; J trimming: 5 bases; junction bases outside the gene matches: 4. Germline assignment: CDR1 MNHEY and CDR2 SVGAGI. The CDR3 has 15 amino acids. CDR3 coding DNA: TGTGCCAGCAGTTACACACTAGCGGGGCTAGATACGCAGTATTTT. Its translation is CASSYTLAGLDTQYF.

CDR3 loop: CATSDLNWEGRPDTQYF. CDR3 in DNA: TGTGCCACCAGTGATTTGAATTGGGAGGGTAGGCCAGATACGCAGTATTTT. This chain joins TRBV24-1 and TRBJ2-3, with 7 bases fitting TRBD2. Trimming at V came to 0 bases and at J to 4 bases, leaving 9 bases not matched to a gene. The CDR3 is 17 residues long. From germline, CDR1 is KGHDR and CDR2 SFDVKD.

This clonotype was observed a handful of times. CDR3 region: CASSPKAHDEQFF. CDR3 sequence (DNA): TGTGCCAGCAGTCCTAAAGCGCACGATGAGCAGTTCTTC. This chain links TRBV12-3 or TRBV12-4 with TRBJ2-1; D is unresolved. Trimming cost V 5 bases and J 8 bases, with 13 bases left between them. The CDR3 covers 13 residues.

The CDR3 bases are TGCAGCGTTGAAGGGGGCGGGACAGGTGGGGACAATGAGCAGTTCTTC. It codes for CSVEGGGTGGDNEQFF. This chain joins TRBV29-1 and TRBJ2-1; 8 nucleotides match TRBD1. CDR1 SQVTM and CDR2 ANQGSEA come from the germline V gene. With V trimmed by 1 base and J by 5 bases, 10 bases remained unmatched. The CDR3 consists of 16 residues.

There are a few counts of this clonotype. V and J are TRBV5-1 and TRBJ2-7; 12 bases fit TRBD1. The CDR3 contains 15 residues. The germline CDR1 and CDR2 sequences are SGHRS and YFSETQ. The CDR3 DNA sequence: TGCGTTACGTCAGCCGGGACAGGGGGCTTCGACGAGCAGTACTTC. It encodes CVTSAGTGGFDEQYF.

The CDR3 DNA reads TGTGCCAGCAGCGCAACTGGTTCAGATACGCAGTATTTT. Translating gives CASSATGSDTQYF. The gene calls are TRBV12-3 or TRBV12-4 and TRBJ2-3; D not certain. There are 13 residues in the CDR3. Trimming shortened V by 6 bases and J by 4 bases, and 11 bases separated the two germline ends.

V and J are TRBV18 and TRBJ2-3; no clear D. This CDR3 comprises 14 residues. Germline CDR1 is KGHSH and CDR2 is LQKENI. V was shortened by 0 bases and J by 4 bases, with 8 bases between the two germline ends. CDR3 in amino acids: CASSPPPSPDTQYF. DNA for the CDR3: TGTGCCAGCTCACCACCCCCCTCCCCAGATACGCAGTATTTT.

This clonotype has a handful of counts. This chain connects TRBV12-3 or TRBV12-4 to TRBJ2-3, with D possibly matching TRBD2 (5 bases). Trimming removed 2 bases at V and 9 bases at J, with 18 bases between. There are 15 residues in the CDR3. This chain's CDR3 is CASSLPHSGIKTQYF. CDR3 nucleotide sequence: TGTGCCAGCAGTTTACCCCACTCCGGGATAAAGACGCAGTATTTT.

The chain couples TRBV24-1 to TRBJ2-1; TRBD2 is a possible D gene (6 bases). With 2 bases removed from V and 0 bases from J, the gap between germline ends came to 13 bases. Germline V gene sequence: CDR1 KGHDR, CDR2 SFDVKD. The CDR3 length is 17 residues. CDR3 in amino acids: CATSDWRLGGSYNEQFF. The CDR3 DNA follows: TGTGCCACCAGTGATTGGAGGCTGGGGGGCTCCTACAATGAGCAGTTCTTC.